These 26 T cell receptor beta chains came from one sample sequenced in a study of T cell responses to AZD1222 COVID-19 vaccine. Sequenced by immunoSEQ multiplex PCR; TCRdb stores in-frame clones only, minus some. The table shows about 84,000 clones, with roughly nine tenths occurring only once. Sequenced here: peripheral blood, sampled 28 days after the second AZD1222 dose. The receptors were sampled from an adult who received the AZD1222 COVID-19 vaccine.

The J gene is TRBJ1-3, the V gene TRBV28, with D hard to call. The germline V and J ends were trimmed by 6 bases and 0 bases, with 27 bases remaining between them. The CDR3 is made up of 20 amino acids. From germline, CDR1 is MDHEN and CDR2 SYDVKM. The CDR3 sequence: CASSPPSGNTKLGSGNTIYF. The DNA for the CDR3 is TGTGCCAGCAGCCCTCCCTCGGGAAACACTAAGTTGGGCTCTGGAAACACCATATATTTT.

The V and J genes are TRBV11-1 and TRBJ2-5; a possible D gene is TRBD2 (5 bases). The CDR3 is 14 residues long. Per germline, CDR1 SGHAT and CDR2 FQDESV (reference sequence). Trimming took 5 bases from V and 7 from J, leaving 17 bases between them. The CDR3 nucleotides are TGTGCCAGCAGCCTCTCCGGGAACCGGGGGACCCAGTACTTC. It is translated as CASSLSGNRGTQYF. Full variable domain (remainder filled in from reference TRBV11-1 and TRBJ2-5): EAEVAQSPRYKITEKSQAVAFWCDPISGHATLYWYRQILGQGPELLVQFQDESVVDDSQLPKDRFSAERLKGVDSTLKIQPAELGDSAMYLCASSLSGNRGTQYFGPGTRLLVL.

The rearrangement joins TRBV13 to TRBJ1-2; D gene unclear. The CDR3 covers 12 residues. CDR1 and CDR2 from the germline V gene are PRHDT and FYEKMQ (reference sequence). V lost 5 bases to trimming and J lost 9 bases, with 13 bases between them. CDR3 in amino acids: CASSRQVTSYTF. The CDR3 DNA sequence: TGTGCCAGCAGCCGCCAAGTGACGAGCTACACCTTC.

Written as DNA, the CDR3 is TGTGCCAGTAGCCCGGTGGCGTTGGGGGCCTACAATGAGCAGTTCTTC. Its protein is CASSPVALGAYNEQFF. V is TRBV19 and J is TRBJ2-1; either TRBD1 or TRBD2 may supply D (5 bases each). There are 16 residues in the CDR3. The germline CDR1 and CDR2 sequences are LNHDA and SQIVND (reference sequence). Trimming left V 6 bases short and J 2 bases short, with 17 bases between.

Written as DNA, the CDR3 is TGTGCCAGTAGTATGGGGCGAGCTAATGAAAAACTGTTTTTT. As protein: CASSMGRANEKLFF. The chain has TRBV19 and TRBJ1-4; D may be TRBD1 (5 bases). CDR1 is LNHDA, CDR2 SQIVND, per germline (reference sequence). The CDR3 is 14 amino acids. Trimming took off 3 bases at V and 3 bases at J, with 8 bases between the two ends.

The sample holds one count of this clone. This chain links TRBV5-4 with TRBJ1-3; D gene uncertain. The CDR3 has 12 residues. Germline V gene sequence: CDR1 SGHNT, CDR2 YYREEE (reference sequence). V dropped 5 bases and J dropped 4 bases, with 7 bases sitting between them. For the CDR3, the DNA is TGTGCCAGCAGTCCGGAGGGAAACACCATATATTTT. Its translation is CASSPEGNTIYF. Complete variable domain (other parts from reference TRBV5-4 and TRBJ1-3): ETGVTQSPTHLIKTRGQQVTLRCSSQSGHNTVSWYQQALGQGPQFIFQYYREEENGRGNFPPRFSGLQFPNYSSELNVNALELDDSALYLCASSPEGNTIYFGEGSWLTVV.

To note about this clone: Other DNA sequences in the same sample also yield this CDR3. The gene calls are TRBV10-3 and TRBJ2-5, with TRBD2 identical over 11 bases. V lost 5 bases, J lost 2 bases, and 7 bases stayed unmatched. Per the germline V gene, CDR1 is ENHRY and CDR2 is SYGVKD. The CDR3 spans 16 residues. As DNA, the CDR3 is TGTGCCATCAGTAAAGGACTAGCGGGTTCACAAGAGACCCAGTACTTC. Protein product: CAISKGLAGSQETQYF.

The genes are TRBV3-1 (or the pseudogene TRBV3-2) and TRBJ1-3, with unresolved D. The V end lost 3 bases, the J end lost 4 bases, and 7 bases lay between the germline ends. The CDR3 runs 13 residues. From germline, CDR1 is LGHDT and CDR2 YNNKEL (reference sequence). The CDR3 is CASSQGLGNTIYF. The DNA for the CDR3 is TGTGCCAGCAGCCAGGGTCTCGGAAACACCATATATTTT.

A single count supports this clone. The chain uses TRBV18 and TRBJ2-3; 11 nucleotides align to TRBD2. The CDR3 contains 14 residues. The germline V gene encodes CDR1 KGHSH and CDR2 LQKENI. Germline trimming cut 7 bases from V and 5 bases from J; bases unmatched to any gene: 5. CDR3 loop: CASYGLAGRDTQYF. The DNA for the CDR3 is TGTGCCAGCTACGGACTAGCGGGTAGAGATACGCAGTATTTT.

The chain links TRBV2 to TRBJ1-5, with D perhaps matching TRBD1 (6 bases). Trimming removed 10 bases at V and 4 bases at J, with 14 bases between. The CDR3 totals 13 residues. From germline, CDR1 is SNHLY and CDR2 FYNNEI. CDR3 DNA sequence: TGTGCCACCACCCAGGGGAGGAATCAGCCCCAGCATTTT. Translated, it gives CATTQGRNQPQHF.

This clone showed up just once. This sequence joins TRBV4-3 and TRBJ2-1; 7 bases line up with TRBD1. Looked up from germline, CDR1 is LGHNA and CDR2 is YSLEER. Trimming took 0 bases from V and 6 from J; bases not matched to a gene: 5. The CDR3 totals 15 residues. CDR3 DNA: TGCGCCAGCAGCCAAGAAGAGGCAGGGGGCAATGAGCAGTTCTTC. It yields the protein CASSQEEAGGNEQFF.

The table lists this clone with a few counts. CDR3 amino acids: CASSHVGGARNTEAFF. Written as DNA, the CDR3 is TGTGCCAGCAGCCATGTGGGGGGGGCGAGAAACACTGAAGCTTTCTTT. The chain links TRBV7-8 to TRBJ1-1, with TRBD1 as a possible D gene (6 bases). Trimming took off 5 bases at V and 2 bases at J, with 18 bases between the two ends. The CDR3 length is 16 residues. Looked up from germline, CDR1 is SGHVS and CDR2 is FQNEAQ.

This chain's CDR3 is CASRTPNRNNEQFF. The CDR3 bases are TGTGCCAGCCGAACCCCCAACCGAAACAATGAGCAGTTCTTC. The J gene is TRBJ2-1, the V gene TRBV27; D is undetermined. The CDR3 covers 14 residues. The ends were cut back, 8 bases at V and 5 bases at J, with 16 bases in the middle. The V gene's germline CDR1 is MNHEY and CDR2 SMNVEV (reference sequence).

V and J are TRBV7-2 and TRBJ1-3; D is unclear. The CDR3 totals 14 residues. Germline CDR1 and CDR2: SGHTA and FQGNSA. V was clipped by 1 base and J by 3 bases, with 7 bases between them. This CDR3 reads CASSLGGLGNTIYF. CDR3 nucleotides: TGTGCCAGCAGCTTAGGAGGGCTTGGAAACACCATATATTTT.

V gene TRBV7-2 combines with J gene TRBJ1-1, with a tentative D call TRBD1 (5 bases). The V gene's germline CDR1 is SGHTA and CDR2 FQGNSA. CDR3 length equals 14 residues. V lost 3 bases to trimming and J lost 0 bases, with 8 bases between them. CDR3 nucleotide sequence: TGTGCCAGCAGCTTTAACAGGATGAACACTGAAGCTTTCTTT. Its translation is CASSFNRMNTEAFF.

The J gene is TRBJ2-7, the V gene TRBV12-5, with D tentatively TRBD2 (5 bases). Per germline, CDR1 LGHNT and CDR2 FRNRAP. The germline V and J ends were trimmed by 5 bases and 4 bases, with 9 bases remaining between them. The CDR3 is made up of 12 amino acids. The CDR3, as DNA: TGTGCTAGTGGTCCGGGGATTTACGAGCAGTACTTC. Translated: CASGPGIYEQYF.

This clone turned up a few times. The chain joins TRBV5-3 to TRBJ1-6; 10 positions agree with TRBD1. TRBV5-3 carries the ORF label, with uncertain function. The length of the CDR3 is 14 residues. With 8 bases clipped from V and 10 bases from J, the junction kept 9 bases outside the gene matches. DNA of the CDR3: TGTGCCAGGACCCTAGGGACAGGGGTATCACCCCTCCACTTT. Protein sequence: CARTLGTGVSPLHF.

This clone has only a few counts. The rearrangement uses TRBV9 and TRBJ1-2; D unresolved. The CDR3 has 13 residues. Germline loops: CDR1 SGDLS, CDR2 YYNGEE. The germline V and J ends were trimmed by 7 bases and 3 bases, with 13 bases remaining between them. The DNA of the CDR3 is TGTGCCAGCGCTCCTCGGCTTTACTATGGCTACACCTTC. It translates to CASAPRLYYGYTF.

The V and J genes are TRBV24-1 and TRBJ2-3; D not certain. CDR1 KGHDR and CDR2 SFDVKD come from the germline V gene. This CDR3 has 13 amino acids. The germline V and J ends were trimmed by 5 bases and 2 bases, with 7 bases remaining between them. The CDR3 nucleotides read TGTGCCACCAGTGCCCCCAACACAGATACGCAGTATTTT. Translated, it gives CATSAPNTDTQYF.

The chain carries TRBV5-1 and TRBJ2-3; 8 nucleotides agree with TRBD1. The junction had 10 bases not matched to a gene; V was cut back by 4 bases and J by 6 bases. Germline V gene lookup returns CDR1 SGHRS and CDR2 YFSETQ. The CDR3 spans 15 residues. CDR3 sequence reads: CASSIGRQGRDTQYF. CDR3 DNA sequence: TGCGCCAGCAGCATTGGGAGACAGGGGAGGGATACGCAGTATTTT.

The chain uses TRBV5-6 and TRBJ1-5; 10 bases match TRBD1. This CDR3 is built from 14 residues. The V segment lost 4 bases and the J segment 6 bases; nucleotides outside the gene matches: 4. Germline-derived CDR1 and CDR2 are SGHDT and YYEEEE. The CDR3 DNA reads as TGTGCCAGCAGCGGGGACAGGGGAAGTCAGCCCCAGCATTTT. It encodes CASSGDRGSQPQHF.

The genes are TRBV10-3 and TRBJ2-5, with 7 bases identical to TRBD2. The CDR3 is made up of 17 amino acids. CDR1 ENHRY and CDR2 SYGVKD come from the germline V gene. V was pared by 2 bases and J by 1 base, with 10 bases of the junction left unmatched. CDR3 loop: CAISERLVGGTQETQYF. As DNA, the CDR3 is TGTGCCATCAGTGAGAGGCTCGTCGGGGGGACCCAAGAGACCCAGTACTTC.

The table lists this clone with a few counts. The chain carries TRBV6-5 and TRBJ2-1, with D possibly matching TRBD1 (6 bases). Germline assignment: CDR1 MNHEY and CDR2 SVGAGI. V was shortened by 7 bases and J by 0 bases, with 10 bases between the two germline ends. The CDR3 extends over 14 amino acids. Here the CDR3 reads CASKQGLSYNEQFF. CDR3 in DNA: TGTGCCAGCAAACAGGGCCTCTCCTACAATGAGCAGTTCTTC.

The rearrangement uses TRBV7-2 and TRBJ1-2, with D perhaps TRBD1 (5 bases). This CDR3 has 14 amino acids. Trimming stripped 4 bases from V and 4 bases from J, with 13 bases between. Germline CDR1 is SGHTA and CDR2 is FQGNSA. As DNA, the CDR3 is TGTGCCAGCAGCTCCCGGGGGGGAAGCTATGGCTACACCTTC. This gives the protein CASSSRGGSYGYTF.

This clone was counted once. The chain combines TRBV28 with TRBJ2-5, with D tentatively TRBD1 (6 bases). This CDR3 contains 17 residues. Germline CDR1 reads MDHEN; CDR2 reads SYDVKM. With 6 bases removed from V and 3 bases from J, the gap between germline ends came to 23 bases. CDR3 nucleotides: TGTGCCAGCAGCTCAGAGCCCGTGGGTACAGGGAAAGAGACCCAGTACTTC. As protein: CASSSEPVGTGKETQYF.

The CDR3, as DNA: TGTGCCAGCAGTTTCGGGGGCTACGAGCAGTACTTC. It translates to CASSFGGYEQYF. The chain combines TRBV27 with TRBJ2-7, with D tentatively TRBD2 (6 bases). Germline loops: CDR1 MNHEY, CDR2 SMNVEV (reference sequence). CDR3 length: 12 residues. The V and J ends lost 3 bases and 3 bases respectively, with 6 bases between them.